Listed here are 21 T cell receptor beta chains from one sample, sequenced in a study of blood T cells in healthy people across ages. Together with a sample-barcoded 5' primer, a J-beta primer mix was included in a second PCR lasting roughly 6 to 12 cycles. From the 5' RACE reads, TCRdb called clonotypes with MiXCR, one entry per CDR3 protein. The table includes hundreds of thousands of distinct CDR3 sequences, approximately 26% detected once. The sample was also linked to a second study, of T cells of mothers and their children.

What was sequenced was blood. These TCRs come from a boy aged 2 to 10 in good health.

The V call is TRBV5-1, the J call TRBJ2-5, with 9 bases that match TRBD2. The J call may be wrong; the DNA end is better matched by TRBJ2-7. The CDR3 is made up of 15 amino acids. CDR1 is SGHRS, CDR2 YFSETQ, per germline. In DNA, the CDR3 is TGCGCCAGCAGCCGGGAACTAGCGGGTCGGTACGAGCAGTACTTC. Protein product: CASSRELAGRYEQYF.

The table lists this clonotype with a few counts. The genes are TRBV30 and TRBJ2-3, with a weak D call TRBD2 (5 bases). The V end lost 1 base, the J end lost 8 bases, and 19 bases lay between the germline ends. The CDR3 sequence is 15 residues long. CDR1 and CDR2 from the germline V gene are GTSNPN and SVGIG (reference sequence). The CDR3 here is CAWSDYPVGELTQYF. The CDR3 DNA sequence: TGTGCCTGGAGTGATTACCCGGTTGGGGAGCTTACGCAGTATTTT.

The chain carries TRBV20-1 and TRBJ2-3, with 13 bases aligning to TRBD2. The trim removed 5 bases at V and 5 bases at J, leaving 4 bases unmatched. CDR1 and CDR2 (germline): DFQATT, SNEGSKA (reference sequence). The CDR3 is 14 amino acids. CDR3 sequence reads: CSARTSGRLDTQYF. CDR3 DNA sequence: TGCAGTGCTCGGACTAGCGGGAGATTAGATACGCAGTATTTT.

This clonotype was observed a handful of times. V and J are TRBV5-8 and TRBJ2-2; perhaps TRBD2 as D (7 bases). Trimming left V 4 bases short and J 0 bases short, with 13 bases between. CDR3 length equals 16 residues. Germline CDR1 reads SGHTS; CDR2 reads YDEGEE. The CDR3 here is CASSPRGGANTGELFF. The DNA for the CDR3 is TGTGCCAGCAGCCCTAGGGGGGGAGCGAACACCGGGGAGCTGTTTTTT.

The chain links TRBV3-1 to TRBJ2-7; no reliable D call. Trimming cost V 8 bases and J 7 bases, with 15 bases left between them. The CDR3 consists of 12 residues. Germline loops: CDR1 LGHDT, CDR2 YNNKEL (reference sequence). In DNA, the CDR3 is TGTGCCAGCTTAAACCAGGTGGGGGAGCAGTACTTC. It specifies CASLNQVGEQYF.

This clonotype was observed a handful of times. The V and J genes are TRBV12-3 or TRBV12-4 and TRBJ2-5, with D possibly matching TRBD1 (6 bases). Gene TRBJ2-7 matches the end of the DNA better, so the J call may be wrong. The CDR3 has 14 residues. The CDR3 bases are TGTGCCAGCACCGTACAGGGTAGCTCCTACGAGCAGTACTTC. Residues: CASTVQGSSYEQYF.

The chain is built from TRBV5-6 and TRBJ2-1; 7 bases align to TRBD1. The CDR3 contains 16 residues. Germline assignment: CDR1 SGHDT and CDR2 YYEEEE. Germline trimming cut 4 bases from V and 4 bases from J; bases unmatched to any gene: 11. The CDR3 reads CASSSAGTESYNEQFF. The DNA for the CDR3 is TGTGCCAGCAGCAGCGCCGGGACAGAAAGTTACAATGAGCAGTTCTTC.

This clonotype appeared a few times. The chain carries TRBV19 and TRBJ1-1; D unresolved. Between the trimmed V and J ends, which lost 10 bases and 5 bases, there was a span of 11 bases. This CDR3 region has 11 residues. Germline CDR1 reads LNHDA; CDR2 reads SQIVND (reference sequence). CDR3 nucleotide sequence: TGTGCCATCATCTTCGGAACTGAAGCTTTCTTT. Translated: CAIIFGTEAFF.

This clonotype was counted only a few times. CDR3 bases: TGTGCCATCGCGTGGATAGCCAAAAACATTCAGTACTTC. This translates into CAIAWIAKNIQYF. The J gene is TRBJ2-4, the V gene TRBV6-2 or TRBV6-3; D is unclear. The CDR3 is made up of 13 amino acids. CDR1 and CDR2 from the germline V gene are MNHEY and SVGEGT. V shed 10 bases and J shed 0 bases, with 10 bases lying between them.

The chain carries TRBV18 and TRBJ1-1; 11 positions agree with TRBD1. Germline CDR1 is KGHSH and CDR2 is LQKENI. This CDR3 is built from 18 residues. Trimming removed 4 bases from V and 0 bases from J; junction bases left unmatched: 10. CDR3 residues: CASSQKGTGGPMNTEAFF. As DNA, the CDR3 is TGTGCCAGCTCACAAAAGGGGACAGGGGGACCTATGAACACTGAAGCTTTCTTT.

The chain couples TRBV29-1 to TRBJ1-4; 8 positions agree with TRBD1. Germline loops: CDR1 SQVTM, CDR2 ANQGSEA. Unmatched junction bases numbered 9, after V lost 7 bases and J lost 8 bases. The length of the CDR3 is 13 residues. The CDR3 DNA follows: TGCAGCGCCAACGGACAGGGTCGCGAAAAACTGTTTTTT. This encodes CSANGQGREKLFF.

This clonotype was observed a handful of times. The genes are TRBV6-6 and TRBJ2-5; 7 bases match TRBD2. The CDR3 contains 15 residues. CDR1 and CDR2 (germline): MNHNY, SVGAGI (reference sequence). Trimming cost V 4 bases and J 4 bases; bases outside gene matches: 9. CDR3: CASSSLWGGRETQYF. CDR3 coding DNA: TGTGCCAGCAGTTCCCTGTGGGGAGGGCGAGAGACCCAGTACTTC.

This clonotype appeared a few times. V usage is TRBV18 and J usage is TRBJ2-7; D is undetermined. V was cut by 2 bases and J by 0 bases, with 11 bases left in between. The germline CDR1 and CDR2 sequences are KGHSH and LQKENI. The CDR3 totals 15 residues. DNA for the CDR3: TGTGCCAGCTCACCAGGGTTTTCTGGCTCCTACGAGCAGTACTTC. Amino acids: CASSPGFSGSYEQYF.

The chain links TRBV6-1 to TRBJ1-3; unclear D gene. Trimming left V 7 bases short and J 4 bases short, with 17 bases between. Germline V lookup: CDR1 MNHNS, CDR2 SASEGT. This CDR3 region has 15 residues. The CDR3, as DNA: TGTGCCAGCACCAAGCATAGGGAATCCGGAAACACCATATATTTT. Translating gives CASTKHRESGNTIYF.

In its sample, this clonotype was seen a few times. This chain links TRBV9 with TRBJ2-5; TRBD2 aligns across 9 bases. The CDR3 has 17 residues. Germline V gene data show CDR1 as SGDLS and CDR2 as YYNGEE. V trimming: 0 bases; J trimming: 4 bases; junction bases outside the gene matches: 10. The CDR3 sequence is CASSVAGASGARETQYF. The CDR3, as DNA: TGTGCCAGCAGCGTAGCTGGGGCTAGCGGGGCTCGAGAGACCCAGTACTTC.

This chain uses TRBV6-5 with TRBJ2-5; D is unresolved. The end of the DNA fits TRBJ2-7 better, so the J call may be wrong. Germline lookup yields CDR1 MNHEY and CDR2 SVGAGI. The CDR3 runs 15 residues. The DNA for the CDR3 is TGTGCCAGCAGTTACTTGAGAGCCCGACCCTACGAGCAGTACTTC. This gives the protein CASSYLRARPYEQYF.

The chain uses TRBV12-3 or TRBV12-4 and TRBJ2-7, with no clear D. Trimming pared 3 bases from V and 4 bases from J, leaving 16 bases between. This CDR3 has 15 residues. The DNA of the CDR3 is TGTGCCAGCAGTTTGACCTACACTATTAAGTACGAGCAGTACTTC. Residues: CASSLTYTIKYEQYF.

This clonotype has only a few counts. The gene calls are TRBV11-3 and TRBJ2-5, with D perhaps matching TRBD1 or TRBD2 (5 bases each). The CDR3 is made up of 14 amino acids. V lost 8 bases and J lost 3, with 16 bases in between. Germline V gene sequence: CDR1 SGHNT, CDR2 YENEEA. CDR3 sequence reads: CASLRGTHKETQYF. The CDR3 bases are TGTGCCAGCCTACGGGGCACCCATAAAGAGACCCAGTACTTC.

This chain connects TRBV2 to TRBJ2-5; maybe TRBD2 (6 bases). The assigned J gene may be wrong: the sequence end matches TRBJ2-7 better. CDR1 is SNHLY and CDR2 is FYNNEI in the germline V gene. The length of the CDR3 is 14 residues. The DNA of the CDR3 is TGTGCCAGCAGTGAAAGGGGCGGGAACTACGAGCAGTACTTC. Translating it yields CASSERGGNYEQYF.

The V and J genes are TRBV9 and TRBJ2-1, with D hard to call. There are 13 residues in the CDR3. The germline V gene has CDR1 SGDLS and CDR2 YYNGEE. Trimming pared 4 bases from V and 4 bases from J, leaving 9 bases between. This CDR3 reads CASSPPPYNEQFF. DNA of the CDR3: TGTGCCAGCAGCCCACCGCCATACAATGAGCAGTTCTTC. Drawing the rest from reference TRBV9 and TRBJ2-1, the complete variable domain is DSGVTQTPKHLITATGQRVTLRCSPRSGDLSVYWYQQSLDQGLQFLIQYYNGEERAKGNILERFSAQQFPDLHSELNLSSLELGDSALYFCASSPPPYNEQFFGPGTRLTVL.

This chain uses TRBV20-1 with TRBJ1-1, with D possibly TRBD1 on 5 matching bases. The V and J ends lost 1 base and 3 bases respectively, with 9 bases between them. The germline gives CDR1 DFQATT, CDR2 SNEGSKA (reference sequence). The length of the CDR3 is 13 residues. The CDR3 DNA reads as TGCAGTGCTAGAGTAGACAGATACACTGAAGCTTTCTTT. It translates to CSARVDRYTEAFF.